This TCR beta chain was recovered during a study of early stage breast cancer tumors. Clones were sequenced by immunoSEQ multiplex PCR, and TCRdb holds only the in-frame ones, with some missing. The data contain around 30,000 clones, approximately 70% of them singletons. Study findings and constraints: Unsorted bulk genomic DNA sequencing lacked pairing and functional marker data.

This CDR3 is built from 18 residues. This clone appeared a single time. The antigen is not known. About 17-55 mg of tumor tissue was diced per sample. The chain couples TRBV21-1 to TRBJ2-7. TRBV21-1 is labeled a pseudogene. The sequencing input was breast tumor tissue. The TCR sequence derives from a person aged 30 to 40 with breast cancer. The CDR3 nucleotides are TGTGCCAACCAAACCTGGACAGGGAAAGCGGGAGCCCTCTACGAGCAGTACTTC. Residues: CANQTWTGKAGALYEQYF.